These 9 T cell receptor beta chains share one sample of origin, sequenced in a study of regulatory T cells in long-lasting Graves disease. Noted time point: persistent/refractory GD, antithyroid drugs over 5 years with positive TRAb. PBMCs provided the RNA from which the TCR library was made. CDR3-region Arm-PCR and iRepertoire HTBI primers produced the TCR beta libraries. TCRdb re-called the multiplex PCR reads through MiXCR, storing one row per CDR3 protein. The table has hundreds of thousands of distinct CDR3 sequences, 25% to 35% seen once. Specimen: peripheral blood mononuclear cells (PBMCs), collected when the disease was refractory, from a patient treated with antithyroid drugs. These receptors were collected from a female donor with Graves disease.

With regard to this clonotype: The junction and the germline gene differ at one end; a read error may be behind it. The chain recombines TRBV6-9 with TRBJ2-2; D ambiguous. Germline loops: CDR1 MNHGY, CDR2 SVAAGI. This CDR3 is 15 amino acids long. CDR3 DNA: TGCGCCAGCAGTGATCTAACGGTGAACACCGGGGAGCTGTTTTTT. It encodes CASSDLTVNTGELFF.

The V and J genes are TRBV6-5 and TRBJ1-3; D gene unclear. Trimming stripped 1 base from V and 3 bases from J, with 4 bases between. CDR3 length: 13 amino acids. Germline CDR1 is MNHEY and CDR2 is SVGAGI. The CDR3, as DNA: TGTGCCAGCAGTTACTTAAGTGGAAACACCATATATTTT. Its translation is CASSYLSGNTIYF.

This clonotype was seen ten or more times. The chain carries TRBV28 and TRBJ1-4; perhaps TRBD1 as D (5 bases). Germline lookup yields CDR1 MDHEN and CDR2 SYDVKM. Between the trimmed V and J ends, which lost 4 bases and 7 bases, there was a span of 16 bases. CDR3 length: 15 amino acids. The CDR3 region has the DNA TGTGCCAGCAGTTCCGTTCTTCGGCAGGGTGAAAAACTGTTTTTT. This gives the protein CASSSVLRQGEKLFF.

J is TRBJ1-6 and V is TRBV20-1, with D maybe TRBD1 (5 bases). Germline CDR1 is DFQATT and CDR2 is SNEGSKA (reference sequence). The CDR3 extends over 13 amino acids. V shed 3 bases and J shed 8 bases, with 11 bases lying between them. The CDR3 sequence: CSASGTFDSPLHF. CDR3 nucleotide sequence: TGCAGTGCTAGCGGGACGTTCGATTCACCCCTCCACTTT.

In DNA form, the CDR3 reads TGTGCCAGCAGCCCGATTAAGGGAAGGGGCACTGAAGCTTTCTTT. This gives the protein CASSPIKGRGTEAFF. The gene calls are TRBV27 and TRBJ1-1, with D possibly matching TRBD1 (5 bases). The CDR3 sequence is 15 residues long. V was pared by 6 bases and J by 4 bases, with 18 bases between. Germline-derived CDR1 and CDR2 are MNHEY and SMNVEV (reference sequence).

Notes on this clonotype: Germline is not matched at one junction end, which may reflect a read error. The J gene is TRBJ1-5, the V gene TRBV28; 7 bases are a match to TRBD1. The CDR3 sequence is 17 residues long. Per the germline V gene, CDR1 is MDHEN and CDR2 is SYDVKM. The CDR3 DNA reads as TGTGCCGGCAGTCAGGGGGGACGCCCGCACCGCAATCAGCCCCAGCATTTT. The encoded protein is CAGSQGGRPHRNQPQHF.

This clonotype has more than one count but fewer than ten. The chain couples TRBV12-3 or TRBV12-4 to TRBJ1-6, with a tentative D call TRBD1 (6 bases). V was shortened by 9 bases and J by 0 bases, with 12 bases between the two germline ends. This CDR3 comprises 15 residues. In nucleotides, the CDR3 is TGTGCCAGTTGGACAGATAGCTCCTATAATTCACCCCTCCACTTT. Its translation: CASWTDSSYNSPLHF.

The chain joins TRBV25-1 to TRBJ1-4, with a possible D match to TRBD1 (6 bases). Trimming left V 5 bases short and J 2 bases short, with 15 bases between. Germline V CDR1 and CDR2: MGHDK, SYGVNS. CDR3 length: 16 amino acids. The CDR3 protein is CASSLNLGGTNEKLFF. Written as DNA, the CDR3 is TGTGCCAGCAGTCTGAACTTGGGGGGCACTAATGAAAAACTGTTTTTT.

The chain recombines TRBV11-1 with TRBJ2-2, with D possibly TRBD1 on 6 matching bases. The ends were cut back, 8 bases at V and 6 bases at J, with 19 bases in the middle. The germline gives CDR1 SGHAT, CDR2 FQDESV (reference sequence). This CDR3 is built from 15 residues. The CDR3 region is CASGQSRGKAGELFF. The CDR3 nucleotides are TGTGCCAGCGGACAGTCTCGCGGAAAAGCCGGGGAGCTGTTTTTT.